The 30 T cell receptor beta chains below come from one sample, sequenced in a study of breast tumors, draining lymph nodes, adjacent tissues. Axillary draining lymph nodes of breast cancer patients supplied the node samples. TCRdb redid the calling of the multiplex PCR reads with MiXCR, one entry per CDR3 protein. Altogether a few hundred thousand distinct CDR3 sequences are present, approximately 36% being singletons, with the ten largest covering approximately 3.7%. The sequenced material came from axillary lymph node tissue. The source is a female donor with breast cancer. Some clones in this sample may be carry-over from other donors' samples.

As for this clonotype: The junction departs from germline at one end; a sequencing error may be responsible. The chain carries TRBV7-9 and TRBJ1-6; D is ambiguous. The CDR3 is 9 residues long. Germline assignment: CDR1 SEHNR and CDR2 FQNEAQ (reference sequence). In DNA, the CDR3 is TGTGCCAGCAGCTTCTACTCCACGTTT. Protein sequence: CASSFYSTF.

Regarding this clonotype: A much larger clone is a single base away; this may be a read error. The J gene is TRBJ2-7, the V gene TRBV7-8, with TRBD2 as a possible D gene (6 bases). Germline CDR1 is SGHVS and CDR2 is FQNEAQ. Trimming shortened V by 2 bases and J by 6 bases, and 17 bases separated the two germline ends. The CDR3 has 15 residues. The CDR3 loop is CASSLIRGIACEQYF. CDR3 bases: TGTGCCAGCAGCTTAATCCGCGGGATCGCCTGCGAGCAGTACTTC. Based on the CDR3 plus reference TRBV7-8 and TRBJ2-7, the full variable domain is GAGVSQSPRYKVAKRGQDVALRCDPISGHVSLFWYQQALGQGPEFLTYFQNEAQLDKSGLPSDRFFAERPEGSVSTLKIQRTQQEDSAVYLCASSLIRGIACEQYFGPGTRLTVT.

This clonotype was picked up many times. V is TRBV2 and J is TRBJ1-5; D not resolved. V dropped 3 bases and J dropped 5 bases, with 14 bases sitting between them. CDR1 and CDR2 from the germline V gene are SNHLY and FYNNEI. The CDR3 is made up of 15 amino acids. CDR3 coding DNA: TGTGCCAGCAGTGATTATTCGGGCAGCTATCAGCCCCAGCATTTT. It specifies CASSDYSGSYQPQHF.

The rearrangement uses TRBV9 and TRBJ1-5, with 11 bases fitting TRBD1. This CDR3 region has 16 residues. The germline gives CDR1 SGDLS, CDR2 YYNGEE. V shed 4 bases, J shed 0 bases, and the junction held 3 bases outside the gene matches. CDR3 coding DNA: TGTGCCAGCAGCAAGGACAGGGGGCATAGCAATCAGCCCCAGCATTTT. Its protein is CASSKDRGHSNQPQHF.

This clonotype was counted once. Relative to the germline gene, one junction end is altered; a read error may explain this. The chain combines TRBV2 with TRBJ2-5, with 12 bases aligning to TRBD2. Germline values: CDR1 SNHLY, CDR2 FYNNEI. CDR3 length: 11 residues. The CDR3 DNA reads TGTGGCGGCAGTCTAGCGGGAGGGTTAGTCTTC. Translating it yields CGGSLAGGLVF.

V gene TRBV20-1 combines with J gene TRBJ2-7; 7 nucleotides line up with TRBD2. Per the germline V gene, CDR1 is DFQATT and CDR2 is SNEGSKA (reference sequence). After removal of 7 bases from V and 2 bases from J, the junction contained 5 bases not matched to a gene. The CDR3 extends over 12 amino acids. The DNA for the CDR3 is TGCAGTGTGACTAGCTCTCCCTACGAGCAGTACTTC. Protein sequence: CSVTSSPYEQYF.

This clonotype was observed many times. The chain combines TRBV7-2 with TRBJ1-5, with 11 bases aligning to TRBD1. This CDR3 comprises 15 residues. Trimming took 5 bases from V and 4 from J; bases not matched to a gene: 4. Germline V gives CDR1 SGHTA, CDR2 FQGNSA. The CDR3 sequence: CASSRGQGANQPQHF. The CDR3 DNA reads TGTGCCAGCAGCCGCGGACAGGGGGCTAATCAGCCCCAGCATTTT.

As concerns this clonotype: A read error may be the cause here, since a much bigger clone is one base away. V and J are TRBV6-5 and TRBJ2-7; 8 nucleotides agree with TRBD2. CDR3 size: 14 residues. Looked up from germline, CDR1 is MNHEY and CDR2 is SVGAGI. The CDR3 DNA reads TGTGCCAGCAGTCACTCGGGAGGGCCCTACGAGCAGTACTTC. Its translation: CASSHSGGPYEQYF.

In its sample, this clonotype was seen many times. The gene calls are TRBV7-9 and TRBJ2-7, with D unresolved. CDR3 length: 15 residues. Trimming shortened V by 5 bases and J by 1 base, and 15 bases separated the two germline ends. The germline V gene encodes CDR1 SEHNR and CDR2 FQNEAQ (reference sequence). The CDR3, as DNA: TGTGCCAGCAGCCCCCTCACAGAAGTGTCCTACGAGCAGTACTTC. It specifies CASSPLTEVSYEQYF.

Many counts were recorded for this clonotype. The V gene is TRBV6-6, the J gene TRBJ2-1; no definite D call. V was trimmed by 7 bases and J by 12 bases, leaving 19 bases between them. The CDR3 has 13 residues. CDR1 and CDR2 from the germline V gene are MNHNY and SVGAGI (reference sequence). CDR3 DNA sequence: TGTGCCAGCACTGATCCCGGTACTAAGAGGCAGTTCTTC. It codes for CASTDPGTKRQFF.

This clonotype turned up a few times. A much larger clone differs by one base, so this may be a read error. The genes are TRBV2 and TRBJ2-3; 10 bases align to TRBD2. The CDR3 length is 18 residues. CDR1 SNHLY and CDR2 FYNNEI come from the germline V gene. In nucleotides, the CDR3 is TGTGCCAGCAGTGAAGCCCTAATAGCGGGGGGCCGGCGAGATACGCACTATTTT. This codes for CASSEALIAGGRRDTHYF.

Of note for this clonotype: Lacking the conserved final phenylalanine or tryptophan, this CDR3 likely reflects a read error. Because the CDR3's place on the DNA is in doubt, the DNA is left out and the CDR3 is given as listed by TCRdb. The gene calls are TRBV5-5 and TRBJ1-2. Germline V lookup: CDR1 SGHKS, CDR2 YYEKEE (reference sequence). The CDR3 extends over 9 residues, inclusive of both ends. The CDR3 sequence: CASSLSGLA.

With respect to this clonotype: A much larger clone sits a single nucleotide away, making a read error possible. The chain couples TRBV20-1 to TRBJ2-5; D is possibly TRBD1 or TRBD2 (6 bases each). V dropped 1 base and J dropped 7 bases, with 16 bases sitting between them. Germline assignment: CDR1 DFQATT and CDR2 SNEGSKA (reference sequence). This CDR3 region has 14 residues. The CDR3 DNA follows: TGCAGTGCTAGAGCGGGGGCCGGCGAAGGGACCCAGTACTTC. This translates into CSARAGAGEGTQYF.

The sample holds many counts of this clonotype. The genes are TRBV7-2 and TRBJ2-3; 9 positions match TRBD2. The CDR3 contains 15 residues. CDR1 and CDR2 (germline): SGHTA, FQGNSA. With V trimmed by 1 base and J by 4 bases, 3 bases remained unmatched. In nucleotides, the CDR3 is TGTGCCAGCAGCTTAGGGTCTAGCGGGGCAGATACGCAGTATTTT. Translation: CASSLGSSGADTQYF.

On this clonotype: This is likely a read error, given that the CDR3 carries no conserved phenylalanine or tryptophan at its end. No DNA is shown, since the ends of the CDR3 on it are uncertain; the CDR3 is the one TCRdb lists. The chain employs TRBV20-1 and TRBJ2-7; TRBD2, the table's D call, lacks a check against the DNA. The V gene's germline CDR1 is DFQATT and CDR2 SNEGSKA (reference sequence). The CDR3 spans 11 amino acids, including both terminal residues. This CDR3 is CSARDLNEVAG.

This clonotype has only a few counts. A much more abundant neighbour one base away suggests this may be a read error. The genes are TRBV6-6 and TRBJ2-3, with D perhaps given as TRBD1 or TRBD2 (6 bases each). Trimming took off 5 bases at V and 4 bases at J, with 13 bases between the two ends. Germline V gene lookup returns CDR1 MNHNY and CDR2 SVGAGI (reference sequence). The CDR3 has 14 residues. The CDR3 reads CASSHYREADTQYF. CDR3 coding DNA: TGTGCCAGCAGTCATTACAGGGAGGCAGATACGCAGTATTTT.

This clonotype was seen ten or more times. This chain links TRBV6-6 with TRBJ2-1; perhaps TRBD1 as D (5 bases). V was pared by 5 bases and J by 12 bases, with 11 bases between. CDR1 and CDR2 (germline): MNHNY, SVGAGI (reference sequence). This CDR3 has 11 amino acids. In DNA form, the CDR3 reads TGTGCCAGCAGTCCCAGGGTTGGGCAGTTCTTC. Encoded protein: CASSPRVGQFF.

The chain combines TRBV7-2 with TRBJ1-6, with 8 positions matching TRBD1. Germline loops: CDR1 SGHTA, CDR2 FQGNSA. The CDR3 length is 16 residues. Germline trimming cut 5 bases from V and 9 bases from J; bases unmatched to any gene: 12. The CDR3 DNA reads as TGTGCCAGCAGCCGTACAGGGGGAGGAATAGGTTCACCCCTCCACTTT. Translated: CASSRTGGGIGSPLHF.

This clonotype has more than one count but fewer than ten. Just one base apart from a much larger clone, this may be a read error. The chain couples TRBV9 to TRBJ1-2; tentatively, D is TRBD1 (6 bases). Germline V gene data show CDR1 as SGDLS and CDR2 as YYNGEE. The CDR3 is 15 amino acids. The CDR3 DNA sequence: TGTGCCAGCAGCGGACTACAGGGTAAAGGGTATGGCTCCACCTTC. Amino acid sequence: CASSGLQGKGYGSTF.

Points on this clonotype: A much larger clonotype is one base distant, so this may be a read error. The chain employs TRBV3-1 and TRBJ2-7; TRBD2 might be the D (7 bases). CDR1 is LGHDT, CDR2 YNNKEL, per germline (reference sequence). The CDR3 has 14 amino acids. CDR3 protein: CVSSRGGGGYEQYF. The CDR3 nucleotides read TGTGTCAGCAGCCGAGGGGGAGGGGGCTACGAGCAGTACTTC.

V is TRBV11-2 and J is TRBJ2-7; maybe TRBD1 (6 bases). Trimming pared 5 bases from V and 0 bases from J, leaving 17 bases between. Germline V gives CDR1 SGHAT, CDR2 FQNNGV. This CDR3 has 16 amino acids. The CDR3 DNA reads as TGTGCCAGCAGCATCACCGGGACAAAATTCTCCTACGAGCAGTACTTC. Amino acids: CASSITGTKFSYEQYF.

Many counts were recorded for this clonotype. The V and J genes are TRBV7-3 and TRBJ2-3; weak D call: TRBD2 (5 bases). Trimming removed 0 bases at V and 6 bases at J, with 13 bases between. The CDR3 is 15 residues long. The germline CDR1 and CDR2 sequences are SGHTA and FQGTGA. This CDR3 is CASSLTGGSLDTQYF. CDR3 in DNA: TGTGCCAGCAGCTTAACAGGTGGGAGTTTGGATACGCAGTATTTT.

This clonotype has only a few counts. The chain uses TRBV27 and TRBJ1-6; D gene uncertain. The V gene's germline CDR1 is MNHEY and CDR2 SMNVEV (reference sequence). This CDR3 spans 17 amino acids. V shed 5 bases and J shed 4 bases, with 18 bases lying between them. CDR3 loop: CASSRRADPYYNSPLHF. CDR3 nucleotides: TGTGCCAGCAGTCGAAGGGCAGATCCATATTATAATTCACCCCTCCACTTT.

Here the CDR3 DNA reads TGTGCTAGCCGGACTAGCGGGAGGGCAGATACGCAGTATTTT. Residues: CASRTSGRADTQYF. The V and J genes are TRBV9 and TRBJ2-3, with TRBD2 matching 15 bases. This CDR3 region has 14 residues. Looked up from germline, CDR1 is SGDLS and CDR2 is YYNGEE.

The chain links TRBV24-1 to TRBJ2-7, with D unclear. Germline CDR1 and CDR2: KGHDR and SFDVKD. The CDR3 runs 12 residues. V lost 4 bases, J lost 6 bases, and 9 bases lay in between. CDR3 region: CATSDLPGEQYF. DNA of the CDR3: TGTGCCACCAGTGACCTCCCTGGCGAGCAGTACTTC.

This clonotype was counted many times. The rearrangement uses TRBV20-1 and TRBJ2-3, with unresolved D. Trimming removed 2 bases at V and 2 bases at J, with 11 bases between. This CDR3 has 14 residues. Germline values: CDR1 DFQATT, CDR2 SNEGSKA (reference sequence). The CDR3 nucleotides are TGCAGTGCTAGAATTCCACCACTCACAGATACGCAGTATTTT. As protein: CSARIPPLTDTQYF.

The chain recombines TRBV7-8 with TRBJ1-5; D unclear. The V end was cut by 1 base, the J end by 1 base, with 8 bases between. CDR3 size: 15 residues. CDR1 is SGHVS, CDR2 FQNEAQ, per germline. CDR3 nucleotides: TGTGCCAGCAGCTTAGTTGGAAAAAGCAATCAGCCCCAGCATTTT. Translating gives CASSLVGKSNQPQHF.

The table lists this clonotype with a few counts. With a much larger clone just one base away, this may be a read error. A read error is likely, as this CDR3 ends without the conserved phenylalanine or tryptophan. The chain uses TRBV7-9 and TRBJ2-7; 7 bases line up with TRBD1. From germline, CDR1 is SEHNR and CDR2 FQNEAQ (reference sequence). The V segment lost 5 bases and the J segment 5 bases; nucleotides outside the gene matches: 9. This CDR3 comprises 14 residues. This CDR3 reads CASSPQGPRDEQYL. As DNA, the CDR3 is TGTGCCAGCAGCCCACAGGGGCCCCGGGACGAGCAGTACCTC.

This clonotype was detected ten times or more. The rearrangement uses TRBV7-9 and TRBJ1-4; D might be TRBD1 (6 bases). Germline V gene data show CDR1 as SEHNR and CDR2 as FQNEAQ (reference sequence). This CDR3 region has 15 residues. The germline V and J ends were trimmed by 5 bases and 3 bases, with 13 bases remaining between them. The CDR3 DNA follows: TGTGCCAGCAGCACTTACAGGGTCTCTAATGAAAAACTGTTTTTT. Encoded protein: CASSTYRVSNEKLFF.

A word on this clonotype: Being one base from a much bigger clone, this may be a read error. Because the CDR3 is missing its conserved closing phenylalanine or tryptophan, this is likely a read error. This chain uses TRBV7-9 with TRBJ2-5; 8 bases match TRBD1. J gave up 5 bases and V 5 bases, and 7 bases lay outside the gene matches. The germline CDR1 and CDR2 sequences are SEHNR and FQNEAQ (reference sequence). The CDR3 contains 14 residues. CDR3 region: CASSPSGQGETQYL. The CDR3 DNA sequence: TGTGCCAGCAGCCCCAGTGGACAGGGCGAGACCCAGTACCTC.